These 16 T cell receptor beta chains were sequenced from one sample in a study of blood T cell repertoires in COVID-19. Some clones are missing from TCRdb's copy, which holds only in-frame ones; the method was immunoSEQ multiplex PCR. The sample shows 300,000 to 450,000 clones, approximately 90% of them seen only once. Input material: peripheral blood. The receptor set was obtained from a woman in her sixties or seventies with COVID-19, enrolled during active disease.

The rearrangement uses TRBV28 and TRBJ2-7; 8 bases align to TRBD1. Germline V CDR1 and CDR2: MDHEN, SYDVKM. The CDR3 consists of 15 residues. V gave up 5 bases and J gave up 1 base; unmatched junction bases: 7. CDR3 nucleotides: TGTGCCAGCAGTCTCCGGACAGGGCGGTCCTACGAGCAGTACTTC. Translation gives CASSLRTGRSYEQYF.

The chain links TRBV21-1 to TRBJ2-7; TRBD2, the table's D call, lacks a check against the DNA. TRBV21-1 is termed a pseudogene. There are 15 residues in the CDR3. CDR3 DNA sequence: TGTGCCAGCAGCAATTCTCGCCGAGGGCGTGACGAGCAGTACTTC. It yields the protein CASSNSRRGRDEQYF.

The rearrangement links TRBV7-3 to TRBJ1-5, with D uncertain. The CDR3 runs 15 residues. V lost 5 bases and J 1 base, leaving 12 bases between the germline ends. Germline loops: CDR1 SGHTA, CDR2 FQGTGA. Here the CDR3 DNA reads TGTGCCAGCAGCCCTGGCGGGGTGAGCAATCAGCCCCAGCATTTT. This encodes CASSPGGVSNQPQHF.

The chain links TRBV7-8 to TRBJ2-1; D remains ambiguous. V lost 5 bases to trimming and J lost 0 bases, with 17 bases between them. CDR3 length: 17 residues. Germline CDR1 SGHVS, CDR2 FQNEAQ. CDR3 sequence reads: CASSHRQGLSSYNEQFF. The CDR3, as DNA: TGTGCCAGCAGCCATAGACAAGGCCTTAGCTCCTACAATGAGCAGTTCTTC.

The V and J genes are TRBV18 and TRBJ2-4, with TRBD1 matching 10 bases. The germline V gene has CDR1 KGHSH and CDR2 LQKENI. The CDR3 has 16 residues. V dropped 0 bases and J dropped 6; count of bases not matched to a gene: 5. CDR3 amino acids: CASSPPTGQGRNIQYF. Here the CDR3 DNA reads TGTGCCAGCTCACCACCTACGGGACAGGGGAGAAACATTCAGTACTTC.

The J gene is TRBJ1-4, the V gene TRBV3-1 (or the pseudogene TRBV3-2); 9 bases align to TRBD1. Germline CDR1 is LGHDT and CDR2 is YNNKEL (reference sequence). V gave up 2 bases and J gave up 5 bases; unmatched junction bases: 9. This CDR3 has 17 residues. In DNA form, the CDR3 reads TGTGCCAGCAGCCAACCGGGACAGGGTCTGGCGAATGAAAAACTGTTTTTT. Protein product: CASSQPGQGLANEKLFF.

The V gene is TRBV30, the J gene TRBJ1-1; 7 bases match TRBD1. The CDR3 consists of 15 residues. From germline, CDR1 is GTSNPN and CDR2 SVGIG (reference sequence). J was trimmed by 1 base and V by 4 bases; bases with no gene match: 9. This chain's CDR3 is CAWKTGAVENTEAFF. CDR3 nucleotide sequence: TGTGCCTGGAAAACAGGGGCCGTTGAGAACACTGAAGCTTTCTTT.

This clone was observed a single time. V gene TRBV6-5 combines with J gene TRBJ1-6; D is uncertain. Trimming removed 0 bases from V and 9 bases from J, with 15 bases in between. The CDR3 covers 16 residues. Germline V gene data show CDR1 as MNHEY and CDR2 as SVGAGI. CDR3 sequence (DNA): TGTGCCAGCAGTTACTCGGGCAAGCTGGATGTTTCACCCCTCCACTTT. Residues: CASSYSGKLDVSPLHF.

This rearrangement joins TRBV24-1 to TRBJ1-1, with a weak D call TRBD1 (5 bases). The germline V and J ends were trimmed by 8 bases and 0 bases, with 12 bases remaining between them. The CDR3 consists of 14 residues. Germline V gene sequence: CDR1 KGHDR, CDR2 SFDVKD. The CDR3 loop is CATMAGRMNTEAFF. CDR3 bases: TGTGCCACCATGGCAGGGCGGATGAACACTGAAGCTTTCTTT.

The chain carries TRBV7-9 and TRBJ2-1; TRBD2 agrees at 8 bases. V shed 7 bases and J 1 base; nucleotides not matched to a gene: 9. The CDR3 runs 16 residues. Germline lookup yields CDR1 SEHNR and CDR2 FQNEAQ (reference sequence). CDR3 amino acids: CASIRSGGLSYNEQFF. CDR3 nucleotide sequence: TGTGCCAGCATCAGGAGCGGGGGCCTTTCCTACAATGAGCAGTTCTTC.

The J gene is TRBJ2-1, the V gene TRBV10-3; TRBD2 agrees at 13 bases. This CDR3 region has 15 residues. V lost 4 bases, J lost 4 bases, and 1 base stayed unmatched. Germline CDR1 ENHRY, CDR2 SYGVKD. The DNA for the CDR3 is TGTGCCATCAGTGGGACTAGCGGGGGTTACAATGAGCAGTTCTTC. It is translated as CAISGTSGGYNEQFF.

The rearrangement links TRBV6-1 to TRBJ1-1, with D perhaps matching TRBD1 (6 bases). The CDR3 has 17 amino acids. Germline values: CDR1 MNHNS, CDR2 SASEGT. The V and J ends lost 1 base and 3 bases respectively, with 18 bases between them. The CDR3 region is CASSEEEGGGPYTEAFF. In DNA, the CDR3 is TGTGCCAGCAGTGAAGAGGAGGGAGGGGGTCCGTACACTGAAGCTTTCTTT.

This chain joins TRBV11-1 and TRBJ1-5, with 7 positions matching TRBD1. From germline, CDR1 is SGHAT and CDR2 FQDESV (reference sequence). The CDR3 is 15 amino acids. J gave up 3 bases and V 1 base, and 3 bases lay outside the gene matches. CDR3 DNA sequence: TGTGCCAGCAGCTTAGGGACAGGTCACAATCAGCCCCAGCATTTT. This encodes CASSLGTGHNQPQHF. The full variable domain, completed using reference TRBV11-1 and TRBJ1-5, is EAEVAQSPRYKITEKSQAVAFWCDPISGHATLYWYRQILGQGPELLVQFQDESVVDDSQLPKDRFSAERLKGVDSTLKIQPAELGDSAMYLCASSLGTGHNQPQHFGDGTRLSIL.

The chain is built from TRBV5-6 and TRBJ1-3; D possibly corresponds to TRBD1 (5 bases). Germline V gene data show CDR1 as SGHDT and CDR2 as YYEEEE. The CDR3 contains 14 residues. Trimming pared 2 bases from V and 3 bases from J, leaving 9 bases between. DNA for the CDR3: TGTGCCAGCAGCTTAGGGGCGCGTGGAAACACCATATATTTT. Protein sequence: CASSLGARGNTIYF.

This clone has just one count. J is TRBJ1-2 and V is TRBV5-4, with D tentatively TRBD1 (5 bases). Germline CDR1 reads SGHNT; CDR2 reads YYREEE (reference sequence). Deletions cut 2 bases from V and 4 bases from J, with 12 bases between. There are 14 residues in the CDR3. CDR3 in DNA: TGTGCCAGCAGCTTCGGGGGGTTGGGCTATGGCTACACCTTC. This codes for CASSFGGLGYGYTF.

The chain couples TRBV28 to TRBJ1-5, with a possible D match to TRBD1 (5 bases). Germline CDR1 MDHEN, CDR2 SYDVKM. The CDR3 loop spans 16 amino acids. V gave up 6 bases and J gave up 4 bases, with 19 bases separating them. This CDR3 is CASSTEGTGHNQPQHF. CDR3 sequence (DNA): TGTGCCAGCAGCACGGAGGGGACGGGCCATAATCAGCCCCAGCATTTT.